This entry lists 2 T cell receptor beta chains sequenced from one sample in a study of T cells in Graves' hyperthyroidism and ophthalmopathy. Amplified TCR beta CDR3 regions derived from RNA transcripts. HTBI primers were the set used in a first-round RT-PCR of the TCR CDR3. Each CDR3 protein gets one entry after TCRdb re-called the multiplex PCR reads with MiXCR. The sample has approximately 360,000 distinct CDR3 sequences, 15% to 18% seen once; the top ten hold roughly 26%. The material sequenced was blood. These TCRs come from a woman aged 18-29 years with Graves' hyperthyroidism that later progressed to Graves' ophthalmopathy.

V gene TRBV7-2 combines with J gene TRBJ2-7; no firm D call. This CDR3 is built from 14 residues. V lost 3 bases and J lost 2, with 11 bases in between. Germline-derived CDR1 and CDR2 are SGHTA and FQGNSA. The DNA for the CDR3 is TGTGCCAGCAGCTTCATAACAGTTACCTACGAGCAGTACTTC. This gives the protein CASSFITVTYEQYF.

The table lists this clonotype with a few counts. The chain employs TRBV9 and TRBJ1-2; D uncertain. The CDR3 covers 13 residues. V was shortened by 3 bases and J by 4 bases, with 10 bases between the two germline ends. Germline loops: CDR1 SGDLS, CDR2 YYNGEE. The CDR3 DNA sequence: TGTGCCAGCAGCGCGGCGGCAGGCTATGGCTACACCTTC. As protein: CASSAAAGYGYTF.